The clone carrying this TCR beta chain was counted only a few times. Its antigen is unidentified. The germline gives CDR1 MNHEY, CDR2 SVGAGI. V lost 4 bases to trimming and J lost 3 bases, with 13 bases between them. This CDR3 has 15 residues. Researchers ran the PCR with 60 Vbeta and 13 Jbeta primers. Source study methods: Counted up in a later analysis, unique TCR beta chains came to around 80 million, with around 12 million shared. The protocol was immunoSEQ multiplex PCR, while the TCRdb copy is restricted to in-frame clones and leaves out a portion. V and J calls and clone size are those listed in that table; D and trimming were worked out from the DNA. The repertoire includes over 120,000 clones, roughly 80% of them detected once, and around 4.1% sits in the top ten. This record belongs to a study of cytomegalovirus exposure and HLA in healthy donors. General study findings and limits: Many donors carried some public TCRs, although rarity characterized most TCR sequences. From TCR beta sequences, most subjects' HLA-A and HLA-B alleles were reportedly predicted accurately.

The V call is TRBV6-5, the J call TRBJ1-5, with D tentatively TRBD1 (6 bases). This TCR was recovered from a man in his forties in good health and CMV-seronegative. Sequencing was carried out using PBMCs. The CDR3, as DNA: TGTGCCAGCAGTTGGGGCAGGGGAGCCAATCAGCCCCAGCATTTT. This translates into CASSWGRGANQPQHF.